The 18 T cell receptor beta chains presented below share a single source sample, sequenced in a study of blood T cell repertoires in COVID-19. Generated by immunoSEQ multiplex PCR, the TCRdb table keeps only in-frame clones and is missing some. Among roughly 290,000 clones listed, roughly 84% were seen once. The material sequenced was peripheral blood. Receptors originate from a human donor with COVID-19, enrolled during active disease. The donor label of this sample is uncertain.

The chain is built from TRBV3-1 (or the pseudogene TRBV3-2) and TRBJ2-6; possibly TRBD1 for D (5 bases). V dropped 4 bases and J dropped 0 bases, with 10 bases sitting between them. The CDR3 runs 16 residues. The germline V gene encodes CDR1 LGHDT and CDR2 YNNKEL (reference sequence). The CDR3 coding sequence is TGTGCCAGCAGCCCAGTTAGGGGCTCTGGGGCCAACGTCCTGACTTTC. As protein: CASSPVRGSGANVLTF.

The sample holds a few counts of this clone. Other DNA variants within this sample encode the same CDR3. The rearrangement links TRBV6-5 to TRBJ1-5, with a possible D match to TRBD1 (6 bases). The V gene lost 5 bases and the J gene lost 2 bases, with 10 bases spanning the gap. In germline, CDR1 is MNHEY, CDR2 SVGAGI. The CDR3 sequence is 14 residues long. CDR3 loop: CASSRGGGNQPQHF. The CDR3 bases are TGTGCCAGCAGTCGAGGGGGGGGCAATCAGCCCCAGCATTTT.

The chain recombines TRBV7-9 with TRBJ2-1; a weak D match, TRBD1 (6 bases). Germline CDR1 and CDR2: SEHNR and FQNEAQ (reference sequence). The germline V and J ends were trimmed by 5 bases and 15 bases, with 23 bases remaining between them. This CDR3 is 14 amino acids long. Here the CDR3 reads CASSTDPPTGISFF. CDR3 bases: TGTGCCAGCAGCACCGATCCCCCCACAGGGATTTCGTTCTTC.

The rearrangement uses TRBV29-1 and TRBJ2-7; 10 nucleotides agree with TRBD1. There are 14 residues in the CDR3. The germline V gene has CDR1 SQVTM and CDR2 ANQGSEA. With 2 bases clipped from V and 1 base from J, the junction kept 2 bases outside the gene matches. The CDR3 nucleotides read TGCAGCGTTGAATGGACAGGGGGTTCCTACGAGCAGTACTTC. Translated: CSVEWTGGSYEQYF.

V gene TRBV18 combines with J gene TRBJ1-4; a weak D match, TRBD1 (6 bases). The CDR3 is 18 residues long. V dropped 0 bases and J dropped 7 bases, with 21 bases sitting between them. Germline V gene lookup returns CDR1 KGHSH and CDR2 LQKENI. CDR3 nucleotide sequence: TGTGCCAGCTCACCACCTGTAGAACAGGGTAAATTCGGTGAAAAACTGTTTTTT. Translated, it gives CASSPPVEQGKFGEKLFF.

This chain joins TRBV6-6 and TRBJ1-5, with 11 bases matching TRBD1. The CDR3 has 19 residues. The ends lost 6 bases at V and 2 bases at J; junction bases unmatched: 15. The V gene's germline CDR1 is MNHNY and CDR2 SVGAGI (reference sequence). The CDR3 region has the DNA TGTGCCAGCAGCTCACGTGGACAGGGGGCGAGTAACGGCAATCAGCCCCAGCATTTT. Translating gives CASSSRGQGASNGNQPQHF.

The gene calls are TRBV5-1 and TRBJ2-1; tentative D call: TRBD2 (5 bases). Between the trimmed V and J ends, which lost 4 bases and 5 bases, there was a span of 13 bases. CDR3 size: 14 residues. Germline CDR1 SGHRS, CDR2 YFSETQ. The chain's CDR3 is CASSHGGRDNEQFF. As DNA, the CDR3 is TGCGCCAGCAGCCATGGAGGACGGGACAATGAGCAGTTCTTC.

This clone was seen a single time. The chain uses TRBV6-1 and TRBJ1-5; D perhaps matches TRBD1 (6 bases). The CDR3 is made up of 15 amino acids. The V end lost 1 base, the J end lost 7 bases, and 14 bases lay between the germline ends. The germline V gene has CDR1 MNHNS and CDR2 SASEGT. The CDR3 nucleotides are TGTGCCAGCAGTGAAGTTGGGGGCCCCAGGCAGCCCCAGCATTTT. The encoded protein is CASSEVGGPRQPQHF.

The chain joins TRBV21-1 to TRBJ2-3; the table names TRBD1, a call not compared with the DNA. TRBV21-1 is given as a pseudogene. The CDR3 runs 22 residues. The CDR3 DNA sequence: TGTGCCAGCAGCAAAGTGGGACACAAGACCACAAAGCCAACCATGACCACAGATACGCAGTATTTT. It yields the protein CASSKVGHKTTKPTMTTDTQYF.

This rearrangement joins TRBV18 to TRBJ2-5; the D gene is possibly TRBD1 (5 bases). With 3 bases removed from V and 0 bases from J, the gap between germline ends came to 11 bases. The CDR3 consists of 15 residues. CDR1 and CDR2 from the germline V gene are KGHSH and LQKENI. The CDR3 nucleotides are TGTGCCAGCTCACCTCAGGGCGGCCACCAAGAGACCCAGTACTTC. Its translation: CASSPQGGHQETQYF.

The genes are TRBV24-1 and TRBJ2-1; 9 bases align to TRBD2. Germline CDR1 and CDR2: KGHDR and SFDVKD. The CDR3 runs 14 residues. Unmatched junction bases numbered 8, after V lost 10 bases and J lost 5 bases. The chain's CDR3 is CATSGAGGDNEQFF. Here the CDR3 DNA reads TGTGCCACTTCTGGGGCGGGAGGGGACAATGAGCAGTTCTTC.

The J gene is TRBJ2-1, the V gene TRBV7-8; 11 nucleotides line up with TRBD2. CDR3 length: 18 amino acids. Trimming cost V 0 bases and J 0 bases; bases outside gene matches: 4. CDR1 is SGHVS and CDR2 is FQNEAQ in the germline V gene. The CDR3 is CASSLAIAGGSSYNEQFF. CDR3 in DNA: TGTGCCAGCAGCTTAGCAATAGCGGGAGGGAGCTCCTACAATGAGCAGTTCTTC.

This chain joins TRBV6-5 and TRBJ2-6; D gene uncertain. Germline V gives CDR1 MNHEY, CDR2 SVGAGI. This CDR3 region has 13 residues. V lost 11 bases, J lost 4 bases, and 12 bases lay in between. This chain's CDR3 is CASEPSGANVLTF. CDR3 bases: TGTGCCTCTGAGCCATCCGGGGCCAACGTCCTGACTTTC.

This chain joins TRBV28 and TRBJ1-2, with 7 bases fitting TRBD1. CDR3 size: 15 residues. CDR1 and CDR2 from the germline V gene are MDHEN and SYDVKM. Germline trimming cut 8 bases from V and 4 bases from J; bases unmatched to any gene: 13. The CDR3 DNA is TGTGCCAGCGACGCAACTTGGGACAGTACCTATGGCTACACCTTC. Its protein product is CASDATWDSTYGYTF.

V gene TRBV28 combines with J gene TRBJ1-1; D perhaps matches TRBD1 (6 bases). Trimming cost V 8 bases and J 7 bases, with 14 bases left between them. Germline CDR1 MDHEN, CDR2 SYDVKM. This CDR3 spans 12 amino acids. The CDR3 sequence is CASGGGGSEAFF. DNA for the CDR3: TGTGCCAGCGGTGGGGGGGGCAGTGAAGCTTTCTTT.

J is TRBJ1-1 and V is TRBV3-1 (or the pseudogene TRBV3-2); the D gene is possibly TRBD1 (5 bases). The V end was cut by 2 bases, the J end by 11 bases, with 18 bases between. This CDR3 is 14 amino acids long. Germline assignment: CDR1 LGHDT and CDR2 YNNKEL (reference sequence). The CDR3 loop reads CASSQSGQGLTAFF. CDR3 DNA: TGTGCCAGCAGCCAAAGTGGGCAGGGCCTAACGGCTTTCTTT.

V and J are TRBV10-2 and TRBJ2-3, with 14 positions matching TRBD2. Losses at the gene ends were 5 bases for V and 2 bases for J; bases not matched to a gene: 12. CDR1 is WSHSY and CDR2 is SAAADI in the germline V gene. This CDR3 region has 19 residues. The CDR3 DNA follows: TGCGCCAGCAGTCGACGGACTAGCGGGAGGACCCAGAACACAGATACGCAGTATTTT. Protein sequence: CASSRRTSGRTQNTDTQYF.

The chain joins TRBV29-1 to TRBJ2-7; D is possibly TRBD1 (7 bases). Germline values: CDR1 SQVTM, CDR2 ANQGSEA. The CDR3 sequence is 15 residues long. Trimming left V 1 base short and J 2 bases short, with 15 bases between. DNA for the CDR3: TGCAGCGTTGAAGGGGGCAGGGGGGATACCTACGAGCAGTACTTC. Translation: CSVEGGRGDTYEQYF.